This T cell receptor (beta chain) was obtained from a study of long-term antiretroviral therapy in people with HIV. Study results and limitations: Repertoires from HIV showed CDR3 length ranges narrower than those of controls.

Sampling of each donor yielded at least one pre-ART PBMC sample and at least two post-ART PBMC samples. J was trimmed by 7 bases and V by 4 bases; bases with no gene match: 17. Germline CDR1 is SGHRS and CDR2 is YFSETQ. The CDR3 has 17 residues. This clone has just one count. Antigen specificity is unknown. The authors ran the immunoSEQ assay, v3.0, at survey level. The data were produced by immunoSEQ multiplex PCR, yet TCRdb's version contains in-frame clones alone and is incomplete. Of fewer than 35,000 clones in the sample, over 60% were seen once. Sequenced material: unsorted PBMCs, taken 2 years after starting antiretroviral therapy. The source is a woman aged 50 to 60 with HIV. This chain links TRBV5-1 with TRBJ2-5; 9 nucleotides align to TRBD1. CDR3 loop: CASSPGGTGIPLGTQYF. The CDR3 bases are TGCGCCAGCAGCCCGGGTGGGACAGGGATACCCCTTGGGACCCAGTACTTC.